The 29 T cell receptor beta chains listed next were all sequenced from one sample in a study of Ad26.COV2.S vaccination and SARS-CoV-2 variants. Assay: immunoSEQ multiplex PCR; the TCRdb copy retains only in-frame clones and omits some. The table records 380,000 or so clones, 65% to 90% of them present only once. The treatment denotes: approximately 18 received Ad26.COV2.S at low or high dose, single or two shots; several received placebo; per-sample allocation not given. Following the first vaccine or placebo injection, samples were taken on day 63. The sample here was peripheral blood, taken in a trial of Ad26.COV2.S vaccine versus placebo. The origin of the receptors is a person aged 18-60 years who received the Ad26.COV2.S COVID-19 vaccine or a placebo.

V is TRBV7-8 and J is TRBJ2-3; D perhaps matches TRBD1 (6 bases). Trimming cost V 5 bases and J 3 bases, with 12 bases left between them. CDR3 length: 14 residues. Per germline, CDR1 SGHVS and CDR2 FQNEAQ. The CDR3 DNA sequence: TGTGCCAGCAGCCACGGCAGGGGTACAGATACGCAGTATTTT. It codes for CASSHGRGTDTQYF. The full variable domain, with the rest looked up from reference TRBV7-8 and TRBJ2-3, is GAGVSQSPRYKVAKRGQDVALRCDPISGHVSLFWYQQALGQGPEFLTYFQNEAQLDKSGLPSDRFFAERPEGSVSTLKIQRTQQEDSAVYLCASSHGRGTDTQYFGPGTRLTVL.

The gene calls are TRBV10-1 and TRBJ2-5; unclear D gene. The germline V and J ends were trimmed by 0 bases and 8 bases, with 10 bases remaining between them. Germline CDR1 WNHNN, CDR2 SYGVQD (reference sequence). This CDR3 has 13 amino acids. For the CDR3, the DNA is TGCGCCAGCAGTGAGTCGGGCTTCTCAACCCAGTACTTC. It encodes CASSESGFSTQYF.

The chain couples TRBV4-3 to TRBJ1-5; the D is unclear. The germline gives CDR1 LGHNA, CDR2 YSLEER. The CDR3 runs 17 residues. Trimming left V 0 bases short and J 3 bases short, with 15 bases between. CDR3 loop: CASSQDRSGPFNQPQHF. The CDR3, as DNA: TGCGCCAGCAGCCAAGATAGGTCCGGCCCTTTCAATCAGCCCCAGCATTTT.

V gene TRBV4-3 combines with J gene TRBJ2-1, with D maybe TRBD2 (7 bases). The ends were cut back, 1 base at V and 7 bases at J, with 14 bases in the middle. CDR1 LGHNA and CDR2 YSLEER come from the germline V gene. The length of the CDR3 is 15 residues. The CDR3 here is CASSQAGGGHNEQFF. The CDR3 DNA follows: TGCGCCAGCAGCCAAGCGGGGGGCGGGCATAATGAGCAGTTCTTC.

V is TRBV18 and J is TRBJ1-3; 9 bases line up with TRBD1. The junction had 4 bases not matched to a gene; V was cut back by 9 bases and J by 1 base. The germline CDR1 and CDR2 sequences are KGHSH and LQKENI. CDR3 length: 14 residues. The DNA of the CDR3 is TGTGCCAGTACAGGGGGCTCTTCTGGAAACACCATATATTTT. Protein sequence: CASTGGSSGNTIYF.

This rearrangement joins TRBV11-2 to TRBJ2-3; no reliable D call. The germline V and J ends were trimmed by 1 base and 1 base, with 6 bases remaining between them. Germline loops: CDR1 SGHAT, CDR2 FQNNGV. CDR3 length: 14 amino acids. The CDR3 is CASSLGSGTDTQYF. In DNA form, the CDR3 reads TGTGCCAGCAGCTTAGGTAGTGGCACAGATACGCAGTATTTT.

The chain uses TRBV27 and TRBJ1-5, with TRBD1 identical over 10 bases. With 6 bases clipped from V and 4 bases from J, the junction kept 15 bases outside the gene matches. The CDR3 runs 18 residues. Per the germline V gene, CDR1 is MNHEY and CDR2 is SMNVEV (reference sequence). The CDR3 spells CASSPRRDRGFRNQPQHF. The CDR3 DNA sequence: TGTGCCAGCAGCCCCAGGAGGGACAGGGGTTTTCGTAATCAGCCCCAGCATTTT.

There are a few counts of this clone. The chain uses TRBV30 and TRBJ2-7; 10 positions agree with TRBD2. The ends lost 3 bases at V and 2 bases at J; junction bases unmatched: 7. Germline assignment: CDR1 GTSNPN and CDR2 SVGIG (reference sequence). This CDR3 has 15 amino acids. DNA of the CDR3: TGTGCCTGGAGGAGAGCCGGGACTAGCGCCTACGAGCAGTACTTC. Protein: CAWRRAGTSAYEQYF.

V is TRBV6-5 and J is TRBJ2-7; tentative D call: TRBD1 (5 bases). The CDR3 covers 13 residues. V shed 3 bases and J shed 6 bases, with 12 bases lying between them. Germline V lookup: CDR1 MNHEY, CDR2 SVGAGI. The CDR3 DNA reads TGTGCCAGCAGTTATTCCAGGGAAGGCGAGCAGTACTTC. Translating gives CASSYSREGEQYF.

The chain combines TRBV7-3 with TRBJ2-3, with 8 bases aligning to TRBD2. V shed 3 bases and J 0 bases; nucleotides not matched to a gene: 2. Germline CDR1 is SGHTA and CDR2 is FQGTGA. CDR3 length: 15 residues. The chain's CDR3 is CASSFSGGSTDTQYF. In DNA form, the CDR3 reads TGTGCCAGCAGCTTCTCGGGAGGGAGCACAGATACGCAGTATTTT.

The J gene is TRBJ1-2, the V gene TRBV20-1; perhaps TRBD1 as D (6 bases). Trimming cost V 5 bases and J 4 bases, with 8 bases left between them. Germline V gives CDR1 DFQATT, CDR2 SNEGSKA (reference sequence). CDR3 length equals 11 residues. The CDR3 sequence is CSAPTGYGYTF. The CDR3 DNA sequence: TGCAGTGCTCCGACAGGCTATGGCTACACCTTC.

The rearrangement links TRBV27 to TRBJ1-2, with TRBD1 identical over 7 bases. Germline V gene sequence: CDR1 MNHEY, CDR2 SMNVEV (reference sequence). The length of the CDR3 is 15 residues. V shed 3 bases, J shed 7 bases, and the junction held 11 bases outside the gene matches. The CDR3 DNA reads as TGTGCCAGCAGTTTCACCGTAGACAGGGATCGTGGCTACACCTTC. Amino acid sequence: CASSFTVDRDRGYTF.

The rearrangement joins TRBV27 to TRBJ2-1, with D hard to call. Trimming stripped 6 bases from V and 5 bases from J, with 11 bases between. The CDR3 sequence is 13 residues long. Germline loops: CDR1 MNHEY, CDR2 SMNVEV (reference sequence). CDR3 DNA: TGTGCCAGCAGAGTAAGCCAAAACAATGAGCAGTTCTTC. Residues: CASRVSQNNEQFF.

This clone was seen a few times. The chain recombines TRBV6-4 with TRBJ1-1; no clear D. This CDR3 spans 13 amino acids. Deletions cut 4 bases from V and 1 base from J, with 7 bases between. From germline, CDR1 is MRHNA and CDR2 SNTAGT. For the CDR3, the DNA is TGTGCCAGCAGTGTTGGAGCGAACACTGAAGCTTTCTTT. This sequence encodes CASSVGANTEAFF.

The table lists this clone with a count of one. The chain combines TRBV19 with TRBJ2-7; TRBD2 aligns across 14 bases. The CDR3 covers 15 residues. Germline V gives CDR1 LNHDA, CDR2 SQIVND (reference sequence). V lost 5 bases and J lost 4; bases outside the gene matches: 4. Here the CDR3 DNA reads TGTGCCAGTAGTCCGCGACTAGCGGGAGGGTACGAGCAGTACTTC. It specifies CASSPRLAGGYEQYF.

The chain employs TRBV3-1 (or the pseudogene TRBV3-2) and TRBJ2-1, with D possibly being TRBD1 (6 bases). CDR3 length equals 13 residues. Germline V gene sequence: CDR1 LGHDT, CDR2 YNNKEL (reference sequence). V gave up 4 bases and J gave up 4 bases, with 8 bases separating them. The CDR3 nucleotides are TGTGCCAGCAGCCTGACAGGTTACAATGAGCAGTTCTTC. It encodes CASSLTGYNEQFF.

This clone was seen more than once but under ten times. The chain links TRBV7-2 to TRBJ2-7; D perhaps matches TRBD2 (5 bases). V was cut by 5 bases and J by 7 bases, with 18 bases left in between. CDR1 is SGHTA and CDR2 is FQGNSA in the germline V gene. The CDR3 totals 14 residues. The DNA of the CDR3 is TGTGCCAGCAGCACTAGGACGGATGTAAGGGAGCAGTACTTC. It codes for CASSTRTDVREQYF.

This clone has just a few counts. V and J are TRBV4-1 and TRBJ1-6; D is possibly TRBD1 (6 bases). The CDR3 has 17 amino acids. V shed 0 bases and J shed 3 bases, with 12 bases lying between them. CDR1 MGHRA and CDR2 YSYEKL come from the germline V gene. The chain's CDR3 is CASSQDPDSYYNSPLHF. Here the CDR3 DNA reads TGCGCCAGCAGCCAAGACCCGGACAGTTACTATAATTCACCCCTCCACTTT.

The chain recombines TRBV19 with TRBJ2-7, with 7 bases identical to TRBD1. Germline values: CDR1 LNHDA, CDR2 SQIVND (reference sequence). The trim removed 4 bases at V and 4 bases at J, leaving 4 bases unmatched. The CDR3 extends over 13 amino acids. The CDR3 sequence is CASSTETGYEQYF. CDR3 bases: TGTGCCAGTAGTACCGAGACAGGGTACGAGCAGTACTTC.

The chain is built from TRBV7-2 and TRBJ1-2; D unresolved. The germline V gene encodes CDR1 SGHTA and CDR2 FQGNSA. The CDR3 loop spans 16 amino acids. Trimming removed 5 bases from V and 4 bases from J, with 20 bases in between. Here the CDR3 reads CASSGLRGQTLYGYTF. DNA of the CDR3: TGTGCCAGCAGCGGCCTTAGAGGCCAGACCCTCTATGGCTACACCTTC.

The chain couples TRBV28 to TRBJ1-1; 8 positions agree with TRBD1. Germline CDR1 reads MDHEN; CDR2 reads SYDVKM. The trim removed 5 bases at V and 5 bases at J, leaving 13 bases unmatched. CDR3 size: 16 residues. DNA of the CDR3: TGTGCCAGCAGTGAGAATACCGGACAGGGTCAAACTGAAGCTTTCTTT. Translation: CASSENTGQGQTEAFF.

The gene calls are TRBV7-2 and TRBJ2-1; 8 bases are shared with TRBD2. The CDR3 loop spans 15 amino acids. Germline assignment: CDR1 SGHTA and CDR2 FQGNSA. Trimming removed 1 base from V and 9 bases from J; junction bases left unmatched: 8. DNA for the CDR3: TGTGCCAGCAGCTTAGGGACTAGCATTCCTGGTGAGCAGTTCTTC. This encodes CASSLGTSIPGEQFF.

The chain joins TRBV7-2 to TRBJ2-7; 11 positions match TRBD2. The CDR3 is 15 amino acids. Trimming removed 5 bases from V and 0 bases from J; junction bases left unmatched: 3. Germline V lookup: CDR1 SGHTA, CDR2 FQGNSA. Here the CDR3 DNA reads TGTGCCAGCAGCGTCACTAGCGGGGGCTCCTACGAGCAGTACTTC. Protein: CASSVTSGGSYEQYF.

The chain uses TRBV7-9 and TRBJ1-1; D is uncertain. V lost 9 bases, J lost 6 bases, and 11 bases lay in between. The V gene's germline CDR1 is SEHNR and CDR2 FQNEAQ (reference sequence). This CDR3 region has 11 residues. CDR3 in amino acids: CASLSLAEAFF. The CDR3 DNA is TGTGCCAGTCTTTCACTCGCTGAAGCTTTCTTT.

The gene calls are TRBV19 and TRBJ2-1; no clear D gene. The germline CDR1 and CDR2 sequences are LNHDA and SQIVND (reference sequence). The CDR3 spans 11 residues. V lost 4 bases, J lost 6 bases, and 4 bases lay in between. The CDR3 nucleotides are TGTGCCAGTAGTACCTTCAATGAGCAGTTCTTC. This sequence encodes CASSTFNEQFF.

Of note for this clone: This specimen includes other DNA sequences encoding the same CDR3. The V and J genes are TRBV4-1 and TRBJ1-4; no firm D call. The CDR3 has 12 amino acids. V was shortened by 3 bases and J by 7 bases, with 6 bases between the two germline ends. Germline V lookup: CDR1 MGHRA, CDR2 YSYEKL. CDR3 in amino acids: CASSQGSEKLFF. As DNA, the CDR3 is TGCGCCAGCAGCCAGGGGAGTGAAAAACTGTTTTTT.

V and J are TRBV19 and TRBJ1-4, with 10 bases fitting TRBD1. Germline CDR1 LNHDA, CDR2 SQIVND (reference sequence). Trimming took 3 bases from V and 5 from J; bases not matched to a gene: 9. This CDR3 is 17 amino acids long. The CDR3 nucleotides read TGTGCCAGTAGTATCGAGGACAGGGGGAAGGTGAATGAAAAACTGTTTTTT. Encoded protein: CASSIEDRGKVNEKLFF.

The rearrangement uses TRBV5-6 and TRBJ2-2; the D is unclear. The CDR3 loop spans 12 amino acids. The ends were cut back, 4 bases at V and 7 bases at J, with 8 bases in the middle. Per germline, CDR1 SGHDT and CDR2 YYEEEE. The chain's CDR3 is CASSPLDGELFF. DNA of the CDR3: TGTGCCAGCAGCCCTCTGGACGGGGAGCTGTTTTTT. Combining the CDR3 with reference TRBV5-6 and TRBJ2-2 gives the whole variable domain DAGVTQSPTHLIKTRGQQVTLRCSPKSGHDTVSWYQQALGQGPQFIFQYYEEEERQRGNFPDRFSGHQFPNYSSELNVNALLLGDSALYLCASSPLDGELFFGEGSRLTVL.

The sample holds one count of this clone. J is TRBJ2-5 and V is TRBV10-3; 12 bases align to TRBD2. With 5 bases clipped from V and 3 bases from J, the junction kept 4 bases outside the gene matches. CDR1 is ENHRY, CDR2 SYGVKD, per germline. The CDR3 is 15 residues long. CDR3 region: CAISRASGREETQYF. CDR3 sequence (DNA): TGTGCCATCAGTCGGGCTAGCGGGAGGGAAGAGACCCAGTACTTC.